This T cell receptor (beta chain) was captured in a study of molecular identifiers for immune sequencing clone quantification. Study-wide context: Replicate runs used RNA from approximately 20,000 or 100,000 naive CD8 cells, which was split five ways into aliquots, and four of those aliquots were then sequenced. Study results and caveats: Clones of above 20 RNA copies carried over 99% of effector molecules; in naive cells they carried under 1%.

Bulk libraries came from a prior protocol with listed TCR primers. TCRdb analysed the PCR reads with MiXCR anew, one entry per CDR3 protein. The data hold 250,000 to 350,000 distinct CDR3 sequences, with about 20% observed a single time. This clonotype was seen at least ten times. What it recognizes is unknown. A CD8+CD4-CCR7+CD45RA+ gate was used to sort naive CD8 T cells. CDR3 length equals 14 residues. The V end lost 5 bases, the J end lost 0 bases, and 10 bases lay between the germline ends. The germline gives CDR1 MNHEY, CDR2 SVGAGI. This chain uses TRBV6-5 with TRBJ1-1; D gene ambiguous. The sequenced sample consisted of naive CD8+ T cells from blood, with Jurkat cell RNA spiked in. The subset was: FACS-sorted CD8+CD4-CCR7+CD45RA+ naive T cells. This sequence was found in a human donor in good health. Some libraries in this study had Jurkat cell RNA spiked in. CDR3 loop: CASSHYPLNTEAFF. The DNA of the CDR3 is TGTGCCAGCAGTCACTATCCTCTGAACACTGAAGCTTTCTTT.